This T cell receptor beta chain was documented in a study of cytomegalovirus exposure and HLA in healthy donors. The assay was immunoSEQ multiplex PCR, and TCRdb's table has in-frame clones only and misses some. The data hold 85,000 to 120,000 clones, with around 89% observed a single time. The V and J ends lost 2 bases and 2 bases respectively, with 10 bases between them. This CDR3 spans 14 amino acids. Germline V gives CDR1 MDHEN, CDR2 SYDVKM. This clone was seen just once. Sequenced material: PBMCs. This clonotype originated in a woman under 30 in good health and CMV-seropositive. This sequence joins TRBV28 and TRBJ2-7; D is uncertain. The CDR3 here is CASSLGSGPYEQYF. The CDR3 DNA reads as TGTGCCAGCAGTTTAGGGTCTGGGCCCTACGAGCAGTACTTC.